Shown below are 19 T cell receptor beta chains from a single sample sequenced in a study of blood T cells in healthy people across ages. It was with a sample-barcoded 5' primer and a J-beta primer mix that a second PCR of about 6 to 12 cycles was run. MiXCR, run by TCRdb on the 5' RACE reads, gives a single entry per CDR3 protein. This sample yields 600,000 to 1,000,000 distinct CDR3 sequences, of which 58% are seen a single time; around 22% belongs to the top ten. Sequenced material: blood. The receptors stem from a man aged 25 to 40 in good health.

This clonotype was counted only a few times. This chain connects TRBV2 to TRBJ2-4, with TRBD2 as a possible D gene (6 bases). The DNA matches TRBJ2-7 better at its end, which makes the J call doubtful. CDR1 is SNHLY, CDR2 FYNNEI, per germline. CDR3 length: 13 amino acids. DNA for the CDR3: TGTGCCAGCAGGAGACTAGTAGGGAGCGAGCAGTACTTC. Encoded protein: CASRRLVGSEQYF.

This clonotype was counted between two and nine times. The genes are TRBV7-2 and TRBJ2-3; perhaps TRBD1 as D (5 bases). V lost 7 bases to trimming and J lost 2 bases, with 13 bases between them. In germline, CDR1 is SGHTA, CDR2 FQGNSA. The CDR3 runs to 14 residues. The CDR3 spells CASTPSGPTDTQYF. CDR3 sequence (DNA): TGTGCCAGCACCCCGTCAGGGCCCACAGATACGCAGTATTTT.

This clonotype has more than one count but fewer than ten. V is TRBV10-3 and J is TRBJ2-2, with 10 bases fitting TRBD2. Germline CDR1 ENHRY, CDR2 SYGVKD. J lost 3 bases, V lost 8 bases, and 6 bases had no gene match. This CDR3 has 15 amino acids. DNA for the CDR3: TGTGCCATCCGGCGAGGACTAGCGGACACCGGGGAGCTGTTTTTT. This encodes CAIRRGLADTGELFF.

In this sample, this clonotype turned up a few times. This chain links TRBV18 with TRBJ2-4, with a tentative D call TRBD2 (5 bases). This CDR3 has 13 residues. With 5 bases removed from V and 13 bases from J, the gap between germline ends came to 18 bases. Germline CDR1 is KGHSH and CDR2 is LQKENI. The CDR3 loop is CASSRAEDREQYF. The CDR3 DNA is TGTGCCAGCTCAAGGGCCGAGGATAGGGAGCAGTACTTC. Filled out from reference TRBV18 and TRBJ2-4, the complete variable domain reads NAGVMQNPRHLVRRRGQEARLRCSPMKGHSHVYWYRQLPEEGLKFMVYLQKENIIDESGMPKERFSAEFPKEGPSILRIQQVVRGDSAAYFCASSRAEDREQYFGAGTRLSVL.

Turning to this clonotype: The DNA is left out, because the CDR3 cannot be placed on it with certainty; the CDR3 is given as TCRdb lists it. This chain joins TRBV3-1 and TRBJ2-6; the table calls TRBD2, which could not be checked here. The CDR3 region is 16 residues in length, termini included. The germline CDR1 and CDR2 sequences are LGHDT and YNNKEL (reference sequence). CDR3 protein: CASSRVGVRRANVLTF.

This chain connects TRBV7-2 to TRBJ2-5; D possibly corresponds to TRBD2 (5 bases). Germline values: CDR1 SGHTA, CDR2 FQGNSA. This CDR3 region has 15 residues. V was pared by 4 bases and J by 0 bases, with 12 bases between. The CDR3 DNA reads TGTGCCAGCAGCTCTCGGACGGGGTACCAAGAGACCCAGTACTTC. It encodes CASSSRTGYQETQYF.

The chain employs TRBV9 and TRBJ1-1; perhaps TRBD1 as D (5 bases). V was pared by 3 bases and J by 2 bases, with 14 bases between. The CDR3 has 15 amino acids. In germline, CDR1 is SGDLS, CDR2 YYNGEE. In DNA, the CDR3 is TGTGCCAGCAGCGGGGACCCTGGAGGTAACACTGAAGCTTTCTTT. The encoded protein is CASSGDPGGNTEAFF.

This clonotype appeared a few times. The chain joins TRBV20-1 to TRBJ1-5; no clear D. Germline V gene lookup returns CDR1 DFQATT and CDR2 SNEGSKA (reference sequence). This CDR3 is 15 amino acids long. V was clipped by 5 bases and J by 2 bases, with 16 bases between them. The chain's CDR3 is CSAANSLWGNQPQHF. CDR3 DNA: TGCAGTGCTGCCAACAGTCTCTGGGGCAATCAGCCCCAGCATTTT.

The chain joins TRBV6-1 to TRBJ1-6; D gene ambiguous. V dropped 4 bases and J dropped 5 bases, with 9 bases sitting between them. This CDR3 region has 14 residues. Germline-derived CDR1 and CDR2 are MNHNS and SASEGT. The CDR3 protein is CASSVGWDNSPLHF. The CDR3 nucleotides are TGTGCCAGCAGTGTAGGTTGGGATAATTCACCCCTCCACTTT.

This chain's CDR3 is CASSRRAGEGEQFF. The CDR3, as DNA: TGTGCCAGCAGTAGACGAGCGGGAGAAGGAGAGCAGTTCTTC. This rearrangement joins TRBV27 to TRBJ2-1, with 8 bases identical to TRBD2. Germline loops: CDR1 MNHEY, CDR2 SMNVEV (reference sequence). The CDR3 loop spans 14 amino acids. Germline trimming cut 5 bases from V and 10 bases from J; bases unmatched to any gene: 10.

The CDR3 here is CASSEGPPGGSYGYTF. CDR3 nucleotide sequence: TGTGCCAGCAGTGAAGGACCCCCGGGGGGGAGCTATGGCTACACCTTC. V and J are TRBV6-1 and TRBJ1-2; possibly TRBD1 for D (5 bases). V was cut by 1 base and J by 4 bases, with 16 bases left in between. Per the germline V gene, CDR1 is MNHNS and CDR2 is SASEGT. The CDR3 sequence is 16 residues long.

CDR3 DNA sequence: TGTGCCACCAGCAGAGATCGAATCCCGACAGGGAGGGATGGCTACACCTTC. It specifies CATSRDRIPTGRDGYTF. The rearrangement uses TRBV15 and TRBJ1-2; the match to TRBD1 covers 7 bases. From germline, CDR1 is LNHNV and CDR2 YYDKDF (reference sequence). Losses at the gene ends were 0 bases for V and 6 bases for J; bases not matched to a gene: 13. There are 17 residues in the CDR3.

The rearrangement joins TRBV11-2 to TRBJ2-1, with 8 bases that match TRBD2. CDR1 is SGHAT, CDR2 FQNNGV, per germline. J lost 2 bases, V lost 5 bases, and 8 bases had no gene match. CDR3 length: 16 residues. The CDR3 loop reads CASSTGGGRAYNEQFF. The CDR3 region has the DNA TGTGCCAGCAGCACCGGGGGGGGTCGGGCCTACAATGAGCAGTTCTTC.

CDR3 DNA sequence: TGTGCCAGCAGCCCGACCGGGGGTAGTTTCCACGAGCAGTACTTC. Protein product: CASSPTGGSFHEQYF. V is TRBV11-2 and J is TRBJ2-5; a weak D match, TRBD2 (6 bases). The J call is in doubt because the DNA end fits TRBJ2-7 better. CDR1 and CDR2 from the germline V gene are SGHAT and FQNNGV. CDR3 length: 15 residues.

Worth noting for this clonotype: Mismatch with germline at one junction end may stem from a read error. The V and J genes are TRBV20-1 and TRBJ2-7; possible D gene TRBD2, 6 bases. This CDR3 spans 14 amino acids. Germline V gene lookup returns CDR1 DFQATT and CDR2 SNEGSKA (reference sequence). The CDR3 bases are TGCAGTACTAGAGTACGTAGGGAGGCCTACGAGCAGTACTTC. This codes for CSTRVRREAYEQYF.

This clonotype was observed a handful of times. The genes are TRBV12-3 or TRBV12-4 and TRBJ2-5; D gene ambiguous. CDR3 length: 12 residues. The germline V and J ends were trimmed by 5 bases and 7 bases, with 11 bases remaining between them. The chain's CDR3 is CASSQDSPTQYF. DNA for the CDR3: TGTGCCAGCAGTCAGGATAGCCCGACCCAGTACTTC.

CDR3 sequence: CASSLRDSTDTQHF. In nucleotides, the CDR3 is TGTGCCAGCAGTTTACGGGACAGCACAGATACGCAGCATTTT. The V and J genes are TRBV27 and TRBJ2-3; 7 positions agree with TRBD1. The J call could be wrong; TRBJ1-5 is a better fit for the DNA end. This CDR3 contains 14 residues. Germline V gene sequence: CDR1 MNHEY, CDR2 SMNVEV (reference sequence).

This clonotype has a handful of counts. The rearrangement uses TRBV6-5 and TRBJ1-2; no clear D gene. The V end was cut by 5 bases, the J end by 4 bases, with 14 bases between. This CDR3 has 14 residues. Germline CDR1 and CDR2: MNHEY and SVGAGI. The CDR3 is CASSQPGAGYGYTF. The CDR3 bases are TGTGCCAGCAGTCAACCGGGCGCAGGCTATGGCTACACCTTC.

The chain employs TRBV12-3 or TRBV12-4 and TRBJ1-1; D uncertain. Trimming removed 3 bases at V and 3 bases at J, with 5 bases between. This CDR3 region has 12 residues. CDR3 nucleotides: TGTGCCAGCAGTTTGGGTCACACTGAAGCTTTCTTT. It yields the protein CASSLGHTEAFF.